A single sample is the source of the 21 T cell receptor beta chains below, sequenced in a study of metastatic and nonmetastatic thyroid tumors. From the PCR reads, TCRdb re-called clones with MiXCR. The sample has 30,000 to 35,000 clones, approximately 30% seen once. All patients were untreated before thyroid surgery. The sample comprised blood. The receptors stem from a female donor with papillary thyroid cancer or a benign thyroid nodule (not recorded which). Some clones in this sample may be carry-over from other donors' samples.

This clone was counted many times. This chain links TRBV29-1 with TRBJ1-1, with a possible D match to TRBD1 (5 bases). Germline CDR1 is SQVTM and CDR2 is ANQGSEA. This CDR3 region has 13 residues. The germline V and J ends were trimmed by 5 bases and 1 base, with 11 bases remaining between them. DNA of the CDR3: TGCAGCGTTCAAAGGGGATGGAACACTGAAGCTTTCTTT. Protein: CSVQRGWNTEAFF.

This clone occurred many times. The chain is built from TRBV3-1 and TRBJ2-7, with 10 bases aligning to TRBD2. V dropped 4 bases and J dropped 5; count of bases not matched to a gene: 5. Germline lookup yields CDR1 LGHDT and CDR2 YNNKEL (reference sequence). The CDR3 is made up of 14 amino acids. For the CDR3, the DNA is TGTGCCAGCAGCCCGCGACTAGCGGGCCACGAGCAGTACTTC. The encoded protein is CASSPRLAGHEQYF.

The rearrangement joins TRBV6-2 or TRBV6-3 to TRBJ2-7; the match to TRBD1 covers 11 bases. Germline V gene lookup returns CDR1 MNHEY and CDR2 SVGEGT. CDR3 length: 14 residues. The CDR3 sequence is CAGGQGDSSGQQYF. CDR3 nucleotides: TGTGCGGGGGGACAGGGGGACTCAAGCGGACAGCAGTACTTC.

The chain uses TRBV6-1 and TRBJ1-2; tentatively, D is TRBD1 (6 bases). This CDR3 is built from 12 residues. CDR1 is MNHNS and CDR2 is SASEGT in the germline V gene. The V end lost 6 bases, the J end lost 4 bases, and 9 bases lay between the germline ends. The CDR3 reads CASRTGGYGYTF. CDR3 nucleotide sequence: TGTGCCAGCAGGACAGGAGGCTATGGCTACACCTTC.

By frequency in the sample, this clone is medium-sized. This rearrangement joins TRBV19 to TRBJ2-2, with 10 bases fitting TRBD2. CDR1 and CDR2 from the germline V gene are LNHDA and SQIVND (reference sequence). CDR3 size: 13 residues. Trimming removed 10 bases from V and 7 bases from J; junction bases left unmatched: 6. The CDR3 is CATASGRHGELFF. The CDR3 DNA follows: TGTGCCACCGCTAGCGGGAGACACGGGGAGCTGTTTTTT.

This clone was observed a few times. The CDR3 protein is CASSLGGGYTF. CDR3 DNA: TGTGCCAGCAGCTTGGGTGGTGGCTACACCTTC. The V gene is TRBV5-8, the J gene TRBJ1-2, with D unresolved. Trimming took 0 bases from V and 7 from J, leaving 4 bases between them. CDR3 size: 11 residues. Germline CDR1 and CDR2: SGHTS and YDEGEE.

This clone was picked up many times. This chain joins TRBV27 and TRBJ2-3, with no clear D. This CDR3 has 16 amino acids. V was trimmed by 3 bases and J by 6 bases, leaving 19 bases between them. Germline CDR1 MNHEY, CDR2 SMNVEV (reference sequence). CDR3 residues: CASSLNIQSTRDTQYF. DNA of the CDR3: TGTGCCAGCAGTTTGAACATCCAAAGCACCCGCGATACGCAGTATTTT.

In its sample, this clone was seen a few times. The rearrangement uses TRBV12-3 or TRBV12-4 and TRBJ2-1; a possible D gene is TRBD1 (5 bases). This CDR3 has 15 amino acids. The V end was cut by 6 bases, the J end by 4 bases, with 16 bases between. The CDR3 DNA sequence: TGTGCCAGCAGAACTCGGACATGGATATACAATGAGCAGTTCTTC. Residues: CASRTRTWIYNEQFF.

This clone has a count of ten or more. The rearrangement uses TRBV19 and TRBJ1-3; weak D call: TRBD1 (5 bases). The V gene lost 3 bases and the J gene lost 0 bases, with 12 bases spanning the gap. The CDR3 is 16 residues long. Germline V gene data show CDR1 as LNHDA and CDR2 as SQIVND (reference sequence). In nucleotides, the CDR3 is TGTGCCAGTAGTATGCGAGGGGCGAACTCTGGAAACACCATATATTTT. Residues: CASSMRGANSGNTIYF. The whole variable domain, filled in from reference TRBV19 and TRBJ1-3, reads DGGITQSPKYLFRKEGQNVTLSCEQNLNHDAMYWYRQDPGQGLRLIYYSQIVNDFQKGDIAEGYSVSREKKESFPLTVTSAQKNPTAFYLCASSMRGANSGNTIYFGEGSWLTVV.

Regarding this clone: The junction differs from germline at one of its ends, possibly a read error. This chain joins TRBV6-5 and TRBJ2-3; no clear D. The CDR3 is made up of 13 amino acids. Looked up from germline, CDR1 is MNHEY and CDR2 is SVGAGI. In nucleotides, the CDR3 is TGTGGCAGCAGTTACGCTAGGGAAGATACGCAGGATTTT. Residues: CGSSYAREDTQDF.

This clone was picked up many times. The chain has TRBV3-1 and TRBJ1-1; tentatively, D is TRBD1 (5 bases). The germline V and J ends were trimmed by 2 bases and 4 bases, with 11 bases remaining between them. CDR1 is LGHDT and CDR2 is YNNKEL in the germline V gene (reference sequence). The CDR3 contains 14 residues. The CDR3 loop reads CASSQRGGTTEAFF. As DNA, the CDR3 is TGTGCCAGCAGCCAACGGGGGGGAACCACTGAAGCTTTCTTT.

This clone was seen only a few times. The junction and the germline gene differ at one end; a read error may be behind it. The chain joins TRBV10-1 to TRBJ2-1; maybe TRBD2 (5 bases). CDR3 length: 12 residues. Germline V lookup: CDR1 WNHNN, CDR2 SYGVQD (reference sequence). The CDR3 nucleotides are TGCGCCAGCAGGGCTGACTACTATGAGCAGTTCTTC. Encoded protein: CASRADYYEQFF.

This chain links TRBV6-2 or TRBV6-3 with TRBJ1-2; 10 nucleotides align to TRBD1. In germline, CDR1 is MNHEY, CDR2 SVGEGT. CDR3 length equals 18 residues. V was pared by 1 base and J by 6 bases, with 14 bases of the junction left unmatched. DNA of the CDR3: TGTGCCAGCAGTTACTTCCCCGGGACAGGGGCAACAACGAATGGCTACACCTTC. This translates into CASSYFPGTGATTNGYTF.

This sequence joins TRBV2 and TRBJ2-7; 7 bases line up with TRBD2. Germline V lookup: CDR1 SNHLY, CDR2 FYNNEI. This CDR3 has 16 residues. V lost 4 bases to trimming and J lost 3 bases; unmatched junction nucleotides: 12. CDR3: CASSVGASGDFYEQYF. DNA of the CDR3: TGTGCCAGCAGTGTAGGGGCTAGCGGTGACTTCTACGAGCAGTACTTC. The full variable domain, completed using reference TRBV2 and TRBJ2-7, is EPEVTQTPSHQVTQMGQEVILRCVPISNHLYFYWYRQILGQKVEFLVSFYNNEISEKSEIFDDQFSVERPDGSNFTLKIRSTKLEDSAMYFCASSVGASGDFYEQYFGPGTRLTVT.

This clone appeared many times. This chain connects TRBV2 to TRBJ1-1; a weak D match, TRBD1 (6 bases). Germline V gene data show CDR1 as SNHLY and CDR2 as FYNNEI. The V end was cut by 7 bases, the J end by 11 bases, with 14 bases between. The CDR3 loop spans 11 amino acids. CDR3 nucleotides: TGTGCCAGCACCCAACAGGGACCCGCTTTCTTT. Its translation: CASTQQGPAFF.

In this sample, this clone turned up a few times. The rearrangement uses TRBV28 and TRBJ2-7; unclear D gene. This CDR3 comprises 11 residues. The V gene lost 0 bases and the J gene lost 7 bases, with 4 bases spanning the gap. Germline V gene lookup returns CDR1 MDHEN and CDR2 SYDVKM. CDR3 sequence (DNA): TGTGCCAGCAGTTTATGGGGGGAGCAGTACTTC. This codes for CASSLWGEQYF.

There are many counts of this clone. This may stem from a read error, because a much larger clone lies one nucleotide away. The V gene is TRBV6-1, the J gene TRBJ1-1, with TRBD1 as a possible D gene (6 bases). CDR1 and CDR2 (germline): MNHNS, SASEGT. The CDR3 runs 15 residues. V lost 2 bases and J lost 4, with 14 bases in between. CDR3 nucleotides: TGTGCCAGCAGTGAAATCCACAGGGTCACCACTGAAGCTTTCTTT. The encoded protein is CASSEIHRVTTEAFF.

The chain joins TRBV20-1 to TRBJ1-1, with 8 bases that match TRBD1. The CDR3 has 13 amino acids. The V gene's germline CDR1 is DFQATT and CDR2 SNEGSKA (reference sequence). After removal of 6 bases from V and 1 base from J, the junction contained 4 bases not matched to a gene. The CDR3 spells CSAGTGSNTEAFF. CDR3 coding DNA: TGCAGTGCCGGGACAGGTTCGAACACTGAAGCTTTCTTT.

Of note for this clone: One end of the junction varies from germline; a read error may be responsible. The chain has TRBV18 and TRBJ1-2; 9 bases agree with TRBD1. Looked up from germline, CDR1 is KGHSH and CDR2 is LQKENI. CDR3 length: 15 amino acids. CDR3 coding DNA: TGTGCCAGCTCAGCTACCGGGACAGGGCTTTATGGCCACACCTTC. Translation: CASSATGTGLYGHTF.

A remark on this clone: Its ends do not fully match the called genes, so a read error is possible. The chain couples TRBV9 to TRBJ2-3; the D call may be TRBD1 or TRBD2 (6 bases each). The germline V gene has CDR1 SGDLS and CDR2 YYNGEE. This CDR3 spans 16 amino acids. In nucleotides, the CDR3 is TGTGCCATCAGCGTAGGAGGGGGGTGCATCTCAGATACGCAGTATTTT. Translated, it gives CAISVGGGCISDTQYF.

The chain links TRBV5-4 to TRBJ1-5, with 8 bases matching TRBD1. V shed 4 bases, J shed 0 bases, and the junction held 9 bases outside the gene matches. The CDR3 is 17 amino acids. Germline V gives CDR1 SGHNT, CDR2 YYREEE (reference sequence). CDR3 in DNA: TGTGCCAGCAGCCTTGGGACCACAGGGGGTAGCAATCAGCCCCAGCATTTT. The encoded protein is CASSLGTTGGSNQPQHF.